This T cell receptor beta chain was sequenced for a study of blood T cells in healthy people across ages. This clonotype came up a few times. Using a J-beta primer mix together with a sample-barcoded 5' primer, a second PCR was run for roughly 7 to 11 cycles. Template switching added a 12-random-nucleotide identifier to every cDNA molecule. TCRdb analysed the 5' RACE reads with MiXCR anew, one entry per CDR3 protein. The table has approximately 800,000 distinct CDR3 sequences, 20% to 25% seen once; the top ten hold more than 3%. Trimming left V 5 bases short and J 4 bases short, with 15 bases between. This CDR3 is 15 amino acids long. CDR1 is MNHEY and CDR2 is SVGAGI in the germline V gene. These data were also reused for a study on T cells of mothers and their children.

This sequence originates from a boy between 10 and 17 years old in good health. Sequenced sample: blood. The chain links TRBV6-5 to TRBJ2-1; TRBD1 is a possible D gene (6 bases). The CDR3 sequence is CASSPGHGGYNEQFF. Written as DNA, the CDR3 is TGTGCCAGCAGTCCGGGACACGGAGGATACAATGAGCAGTTCTTC.